Reported below is one T cell receptor (beta chain). The target antigen is unknown. The germline gives CDR1 SGDLS, CDR2 YYNGEE. V was pared by 2 bases and J by 3 bases, with 7 bases of the junction left unmatched. This CDR3 is 16 amino acids long. Method: immunoSEQ multiplex PCR; TCRdb's copy keeps in-frame clones and lacks some. The sample has about 63,000 clones; about 90% are singletons. Peripheral blood came from all dose cohorts at three timepoints. The data were taken from a study of OX40 agonist ivuxolimab in advanced cancers. On the study more broadly: Under the entry rules, prior anti-PD-1, anti-PD-L1 or anti-CTLA-4 therapy was allowed, and more than 35% had some.

Study-wide findings and caveats: Nonresponders, in some cases, also had low normalized T-cell clonal expansion. Both blood CD4+ and CD8+ T cells showed clonal growth by week 6 at 0.1 to 3.0 mg/kg.

The chain is built from TRBV9 and TRBJ1-4; 7 bases agree with TRBD1. This material consisted of CD4+ or CD8+ T cells sorted from blood, taken in a trial of the OX40 agonist ivuxolimab. The origin of this receptor is an adult with an advanced solid tumor such as melanoma, head and neck, liver or kidney cancer. CDR3 amino acids: CASSVRGRGPNEKLFF. The CDR3 nucleotides are TGTGCCAGCAGCGTGAGGGGTAGGGGGCCTAATGAAAAACTGTTTTTT.